This T cell receptor beta chain was observed in a study of a mutant IDH1 vaccine in newly diagnosed glioma. About the study: Administration of eight vaccinations to patients took place in weeks 1, 3, 5, 7, 11, 15, 19, 23. Onset of vaccination occurred 4-6 weeks following radiotherapy alone, or with temozolomide cycles.

Libraries were prepared by immunoSEQ multiplex PCR; TCRdb keeps only in-frame clonotypes and omits some of them. The sample has approximately 60,000 clones, roughly 77% seen once. In regard to this clone: The antigen is undetermined.

With V trimmed by 4 bases and J by 5 bases, 9 bases remained unmatched. This CDR3 spans 15 amino acids. Germline-derived CDR1 and CDR2 are MNHNS and SASEGT. Time point reported: week 23, last vaccination. Doses consisted of 300 ug of mutant IDH1 20-mer peptide each, paired with topical imiquimod. This chain uses TRBV6-1 with TRBJ1-1, with TRBD1 matching over 8 bases. This clonotype was obtained from a woman between 40 and 50 years old with glioma. Some clones in this sample may be carry-over from other donors' samples. Sequencing used PBMCs, obtained from a glioma patient whose treatment included an IDH1 peptide vaccine. The CDR3 DNA sequence: TGTGCCAGCAGTGGGGCAGGGGGCGCATCGACTGAAGCTTTCTTT. Its translation: CASSGAGGASTEAFF.